The 32 T cell receptor beta chains below all came from one sample that was sequenced in a study of blood T cell repertoires in COVID-19. Clones were sequenced by immunoSEQ multiplex PCR, and TCRdb holds only the in-frame ones, with some missing. This sample carries approximately 100,000 clones, around 85% of them seen once, and the ten largest clones take roughly 15%. Sequencing was performed on peripheral blood. The receptors were sampled from a woman in her seventies with acute or convalescent COVID-19.

The chain is built from TRBV10-2 and TRBJ2-2; D is undetermined. The V and J ends lost 7 bases and 1 base respectively, with 13 bases between them. CDR1 and CDR2 (germline): WSHSY, SAAADI. This CDR3 region has 15 residues. The CDR3 nucleotides read TGCGCCAGCATTGAAACAAGATTGAACACCGGGGAGCTGTTTTTT. As protein: CASIETRLNTGELFF.

The chain links TRBV28 to TRBJ1-5, with D possibly TRBD1 on 5 matching bases. The CDR3 is made up of 15 amino acids. Germline-derived CDR1 and CDR2 are MDHEN and SYDVKM. The germline V and J ends were trimmed by 5 bases and 4 bases, with 15 bases remaining between them. CDR3 in amino acids: CASSDGGNGNQPQHF. The CDR3 DNA follows: TGTGCCAGCAGTGACGGGGGAAACGGAAATCAGCCCCAGCATTTT.

This chain uses TRBV4-1 with TRBJ2-5, with 10 bases matching TRBD1. Germline V gene sequence: CDR1 MGHRA, CDR2 YSYEKL. The CDR3 totals 18 residues. With 4 bases clipped from V and 4 bases from J, the junction kept 15 bases outside the gene matches. Here the CDR3 reads CASSPPVARQGAGETQYF. The CDR3 region has the DNA TGCGCCAGCAGCCCGCCGGTTGCTAGACAGGGGGCAGGAGAGACCCAGTACTTC.

The chain is built from TRBV30 and TRBJ1-1, with D tentatively TRBD1 (5 bases). Germline V gene data show CDR1 as GTSNPN and CDR2 as SVGIG (reference sequence). The length of the CDR3 is 14 residues. Trimming pared 3 bases from V and 4 bases from J, leaving 15 bases between. The CDR3 DNA reads as TGTGCCTGGAGGTTTCAGGGCGGAAGCACTGAAGCTTTCTTT. Translating gives CAWRFQGGSTEAFF.

This clone was seen only once. The genes are TRBV7-8 and TRBJ2-5; 7 nucleotides line up with TRBD1. Germline V gives CDR1 SGHVS, CDR2 FQNEAQ. After removal of 5 bases from V and 3 bases from J, the junction contained 3 bases not matched to a gene. The CDR3 totals 13 residues. This chain's CDR3 is CASSRGTEETQYF. CDR3 nucleotides: TGTGCCAGCAGCCGTGGGACAGAAGAGACCCAGTACTTC.

The chain employs TRBV9 and TRBJ2-5; weak D call: TRBD2 (6 bases). V was clipped by 0 bases and J by 0 bases, with 6 bases between them. The CDR3 consists of 14 residues. Germline V gives CDR1 SGDLS, CDR2 YYNGEE. CDR3 sequence reads: CASSVGDYQETQYF. CDR3 DNA sequence: TGTGCCAGCAGCGTAGGGGACTACCAAGAGACCCAGTACTTC.

The chain is built from TRBV5-4 and TRBJ1-3; perhaps TRBD1 as D (6 bases). From germline, CDR1 is SGHNT and CDR2 YYREEE (reference sequence). Trimming left V 2 bases short and J 2 bases short, with 11 bases between. The CDR3 loop spans 15 amino acids. The CDR3 region is CASSFPTGTGNTIYF. The CDR3 DNA is TGTGCCAGCAGCTTCCCGACAGGCACTGGAAACACCATATATTTT.

The rearrangement uses TRBV7-9 and TRBJ1-3; no clear D. V was shortened by 4 bases and J by 1 base, with 17 bases between the two germline ends. This CDR3 region has 17 residues. CDR1 SEHNR and CDR2 FQNEAQ come from the germline V gene (reference sequence). The CDR3 loop is CASSSGTVQLSGNTIYF. The CDR3 nucleotides are TGTGCCAGCAGCTCGGGAACAGTACAGCTTTCTGGAAACACCATATATTTT.

This clone has more than one count but fewer than ten. The chain employs TRBV9 and TRBJ2-1; D might be TRBD1 (6 bases). Trimming took off 0 bases at V and 7 bases at J, with 11 bases between the two ends. The germline V gene has CDR1 SGDLS and CDR2 YYNGEE. The CDR3 runs to 14 residues. The CDR3 region is CASSVAVRGNEQFF. In nucleotides, the CDR3 is TGTGCCAGCAGCGTAGCTGTAAGGGGGAATGAGCAGTTCTTC.

Comment on this clone: An end of the junction does not agree with germline; a read error may underlie this. The rearrangement joins TRBV7-2 to TRBJ2-3; 10 bases match TRBD1. Germline CDR1 SGHTA, CDR2 FQGNSA. The CDR3 extends over 11 amino acids. In DNA form, the CDR3 reads TGTGCCAGCAGGCGCGGGACAGGGGTGGATTTT. It is translated as CASRRGTGVDF.

The chain uses TRBV21-1 and TRBJ2-7; the table calls TRBD2, which could not be checked here. TRBV21-1 is annotated as a pseudogene. This CDR3 has 18 amino acids. The CDR3 loop reads CASSKASSGRAETYEQYV. DNA for the CDR3: TGTGCCAGCAGCAAAGCGTCTAGCGGGAGGGCCGAAACCTACGAGCAGTACGTC.

The chain links TRBV5-5 to TRBJ1-4; D call uncertain. This CDR3 spans 15 amino acids. Trimming stripped 0 bases from V and 0 bases from J, with 6 bases between. Germline assignment: CDR1 SGHKS and CDR2 YYEKEE (reference sequence). The DNA for the CDR3 is TGTGCCAGCAGCTTGGTGGCAGCAACTAATGAAAAACTGTTTTTT. Amino acid sequence: CASSLVAATNEKLFF.

This chain links TRBV2 with TRBJ2-7, with D tentatively TRBD1 (6 bases). CDR1 is SNHLY, CDR2 FYNNEI, per germline. This CDR3 contains 12 residues. V was shortened by 7 bases and J by 5 bases, with 12 bases between the two germline ends. CDR3 in amino acids: CASTEDSHEQYV. CDR3 nucleotides: TGTGCCAGCACCGAGGACAGCCACGAGCAGTACGTC.

This chain links TRBV3-1 (or the pseudogene TRBV3-2) with TRBJ1-1, with 8 bases identical to TRBD1. Germline V gene data show CDR1 as LGHDT and CDR2 as YNNKEL (reference sequence). The CDR3 sequence is 14 residues long. Trimming removed 1 base from V and 4 bases from J; junction bases left unmatched: 2. The CDR3 protein is CASSQVGQGTEAFF. DNA for the CDR3: TGTGCCAGCAGCCAAGTTGGACAGGGCACTGAAGCTTTCTTT.

The rearrangement uses TRBV11-2 and TRBJ1-2; D not resolved. The CDR3 has 15 residues. V was pared by 1 base and J by 8 bases, with 17 bases between. Germline-derived CDR1 and CDR2 are SGHAT and FQNNGV. The CDR3 loop is CASSLVGAFNRGYTF. The DNA of the CDR3 is TGTGCCAGCAGCTTAGTGGGAGCCTTTAACAGAGGCTACACCTTC.

The chain has TRBV5-4 and TRBJ2-3; 9 bases are a match to TRBD2. This CDR3 region has 19 residues. The ends lost 3 bases at V and 3 bases at J; junction bases unmatched: 17. Germline loops: CDR1 SGHNT, CDR2 YYREEE (reference sequence). The CDR3 DNA sequence: TGTGCCAGCAGCTCCCCCCCGGGCGCGGGAGGGCCGGGGACAGATACGCAGTATTTT. This encodes CASSSPPGAGGPGTDTQYF.

J is TRBJ2-7 and V is TRBV28; unclear D gene. From germline, CDR1 is MDHEN and CDR2 SYDVKM. This CDR3 spans 13 amino acids. The V end lost 2 bases, the J end lost 6 bases, and 11 bases lay between the germline ends. CDR3 sequence reads: CASSLGPGGEQYV. The CDR3 DNA reads TGTGCCAGCAGTTTAGGGCCAGGTGGCGAGCAGTACGTC.

The V and J genes are TRBV6-2 or TRBV6-3 and TRBJ2-1; no clear D. CDR1 and CDR2 from the germline V gene are MNHEY and SVGEGT. The CDR3 has 11 amino acids. Trimming left V 3 bases short and J 8 bases short, with 5 bases between. CDR3 nucleotides: TGTGCCAGCAGTTATTATCATGAGCAGTTCTTC. It codes for CASSYYHEQFF.

The chain uses TRBV18 and TRBJ2-2; the match to TRBD1 covers 9 bases. CDR3 length: 16 amino acids. Unmatched junction bases numbered 3, after V lost 0 bases and J lost 4 bases. Germline V gene data show CDR1 as KGHSH and CDR2 as LQKENI. In DNA, the CDR3 is TGTGCCAGCTCACCACCGGACAGGGGTTCCACCGGGGAGCTGTTTTTT. This codes for CASSPPDRGSTGELFF.

This clone has just one count. The rearrangement uses TRBV18 and TRBJ2-2, with a possible D match to TRBD1 (6 bases). The germline gives CDR1 KGHSH, CDR2 LQKENI. V lost 2 bases to trimming and J lost 1 base, with 8 bases between them. The CDR3 consists of 15 residues. CDR3 sequence: CASSPVRGNTGELFF. The CDR3 nucleotides are TGTGCCAGCTCACCAGTCAGGGGGAACACCGGGGAGCTGTTTTTT.

CDR3 in DNA: TGTGCCAGCAGCCACAGCGGGGGGGCGCTGAGCTCCTACAATGAGCAGTTCTTC. This encodes CASSHSGGALSSYNEQFF. The chain joins TRBV3-1 (or the pseudogene TRBV3-2) to TRBJ2-1; 10 bases align to TRBD2. This CDR3 is built from 18 residues. Trimming took 3 bases from V and 0 from J; bases not matched to a gene: 8. Per the germline V gene, CDR1 is LGHDT and CDR2 is YNNKEL (reference sequence).

The chain carries TRBV19 and TRBJ2-2, with 8 bases that match TRBD2. Trimming removed 7 bases from V and 3 bases from J; junction bases left unmatched: 13. There are 17 residues in the CDR3. Germline loops: CDR1 LNHDA, CDR2 SQIVND (reference sequence). The chain's CDR3 is CASTGGGILGDTGELFF. The CDR3 nucleotides read TGTGCCAGTACGGGCGGGGGGATCCTCGGGGACACCGGGGAGCTGTTTTTT.

The chain couples TRBV28 to TRBJ1-2; no reliable D call. V gave up 7 bases and J gave up 8 bases, with 14 bases separating them. This CDR3 is 12 amino acids long. Looked up from germline, CDR1 is MDHEN and CDR2 is SYDVKM. CDR3 bases: TGTGCCAGCATCAGTTCGAAGAGGGGCTACACCTTC. Amino acids: CASISSKRGYTF.

The chain uses TRBV19 and TRBJ1-3, with D possibly TRBD1 on 5 matching bases. Germline CDR1 reads LNHDA; CDR2 reads SQIVND (reference sequence). V shed 2 bases and J shed 2 bases, with 7 bases lying between them. This CDR3 has 14 amino acids. The CDR3 region has the DNA TGTGCCAGTAGTATACAGGGTGCTGGAAACACCATATATTTT. The encoded protein is CASSIQGAGNTIYF.

The table lists this clone with many counts. This chain uses TRBV12-3 or TRBV12-4 with TRBJ1-5; a weak D match, TRBD1 (5 bases). V was clipped by 5 bases and J by 9 bases, with 14 bases between them. CDR3 length: 13 residues. CDR3 loop: CASSPGSNGPQHF. CDR3 nucleotides: TGTGCCAGCAGTCCAGGGTCGAATGGGCCCCAGCATTTT.

V gene TRBV5-5 combines with J gene TRBJ2-5; D gene uncertain. The CDR3 length is 13 residues. Looked up from germline, CDR1 is SGHKS and CDR2 is YYEKEE (reference sequence). Trimming shortened V by 1 base and J by 5 bases, and 9 bases separated the two germline ends. The CDR3 here is CASSLISVETQYF. CDR3 in DNA: TGTGCCAGCAGCTTGATCAGTGTGGAGACCCAGTACTTC.

V and J are TRBV28 and TRBJ1-4; 9 bases agree with TRBD1. V was clipped by 2 bases and J by 7 bases; unmatched bases: 5. The CDR3 totals 15 residues. Germline V lookup: CDR1 MDHEN, CDR2 SYDVKM. Here the CDR3 DNA reads TGTGCCAGCAGTTTAAACAGGGGGCTTTTTGAAAAACTGTTTTTT. It specifies CASSLNRGLFEKLFF.

The chain uses TRBV19 and TRBJ2-3; the match to TRBD1 covers 9 bases. Germline CDR1 and CDR2: LNHDA and SQIVND (reference sequence). Trimming removed 4 bases from V and 3 bases from J; junction bases left unmatched: 5. The CDR3 is made up of 15 amino acids. The CDR3 DNA sequence: TGTGCCAGTAGTACGGGACAGGGAAGAACAGATACGCAGTATTTT. Encoded protein: CASSTGQGRTDTQYF.

The chain employs TRBV2 and TRBJ1-5; D ambiguous. The CDR3 loop spans 15 amino acids. The V end was cut by 2 bases, the J end by 4 bases, with 12 bases between. The germline V gene encodes CDR1 SNHLY and CDR2 FYNNEI. Written as DNA, the CDR3 is TGTGCCAGCAGTGAATATGTGGGAGCGAATCAGCCCCAGCATTTT. Translated: CASSEYVGANQPQHF.

This clone appeared once. The chain is built from TRBV11-2 and TRBJ2-5; D not resolved. Germline CDR1 and CDR2: SGHAT and FQNNGV. The CDR3 contains 11 residues. Deletions cut 2 bases from V and 5 bases from J, with 3 bases between. CDR3 nucleotides: TGTGCCAGCAGCTTAAGCGAGACCCAGTACTTC. Protein: CASSLSETQYF.

The chain combines TRBV6-5 with TRBJ1-1, with TRBD1 identical over 12 bases. V lost 2 bases and J lost 2; bases outside the gene matches: 0. The CDR3 has 15 residues. CDR1 MNHEY and CDR2 SVGAGI come from the germline V gene. CDR3 amino acids: CASSYGTGGNTEAFF. In DNA form, the CDR3 reads TGTGCCAGCAGTTACGGGACAGGGGGCAACACTGAAGCTTTCTTT.

The chain links TRBV6-6 to TRBJ1-5; D not certain. V was clipped by 6 bases and J by 0 bases, with 9 bases between them. The germline gives CDR1 MNHNY, CDR2 SVGAGI (reference sequence). The CDR3 runs to 14 residues. The CDR3 sequence is CASSPRGSNQPQHF. CDR3 DNA: TGTGCCAGCAGCCCCCGGGGTAGCAATCAGCCCCAGCATTTT.